This record looks at one T cell receptor beta chain sequence and its context. The sample belongs to a study of blood T cell repertoires in COVID-19. Study details: Spain, Italy and the United States supplied samples that represented acute and convalescent COVID-19. T cells, B-cell-depleted T cells, or PBMCs provided the cDNA or gDNA that served as material.

Trimming stripped 5 bases from V and 3 bases from J, with 18 bases between. Germline assignment: CDR1 LNHDA and CDR2 SQIVND (reference sequence). The CDR3 is 16 amino acids. Study processing details: The authors estimated nucleated cell counts from reference gene primer amplification. The assay was immunoSEQ multiplex PCR, and TCRdb's table has in-frame clones only and misses some. That table supplies the V and J calls and clone size; D and trimming were determined from the DNA. The sample lists 50,000 to 65,000 clones; around 85% were seen once. The origin of this receptor is a human donor in a cohort sampled during active COVID-19. The rearrangement links TRBV19 to TRBJ2-3; perhaps TRBD2 as D (6 bases). Sequenced sample: peripheral blood. The CDR3 spells CASSDGRSRETDTQYF. As DNA, the CDR3 is TGTGCCAGTAGTGATGGTCGTTCGCGGGAAACAGATACGCAGTATTTT.